Listed here are 25 T cell receptor beta chains from one sample, sequenced in a study of blood T cells in healthy people across ages. The authors ran a second PCR of roughly 7 to 11 cycles using a sample-barcoded 5' primer and a J-beta primer mix. A single record per CDR3 protein comes from TCRdb applying MiXCR to the 5' RACE reads. This table has 650,000 to 700,000 distinct CDR3 sequences, roughly half appearing once. Sequenced material: blood. The source of these receptors is an elderly woman in good health.

Turning to this clonotype: A much larger clone differs by one base, so this may be a read error. This sequence joins TRBV7-2 and TRBJ1-2; the D gene is possibly TRBD1 (6 bases). The germline V gene encodes CDR1 SGHTA and CDR2 FQGNSA. Trimming cost V 5 bases and J 8 bases, with 18 bases left between them. This CDR3 is built from 14 residues. Here the CDR3 reads CASSVTRQGQGYTF. DNA for the CDR3: TGTGCCAGCAGCGTCACCCGGCAGGGGCAAGGCTACACCTTC.

A single count supports this clonotype. This chain uses TRBV14 with TRBJ2-5; a possible D gene is TRBD2 (7 bases). Trimming left V 1 base short and J 5 bases short, with 14 bases between. The length of the CDR3 is 15 residues. CDR1 and CDR2 from the germline V gene are SGHDN and FVKESK. CDR3 nucleotides: TGTGCCAGCAGCCAAGCGAGGGGGGGCGCGGAGACCCAGTACTTC. Translation gives CASSQARGGAETQYF.

As for this clonotype: A clone one base away is much larger, so this may be a read error. V usage is TRBV3-1 and J usage is TRBJ2-1; TRBD2 aligns across 9 bases. The end of the DNA is better explained by TRBJ2-7, so the J call may be wrong. Germline V lookup: CDR1 LGHDT, CDR2 YNNKEL (reference sequence). The CDR3 extends over 14 amino acids. CDR3 amino acids: CASSLSGSKNEQYF. Here the CDR3 DNA reads TGTGCCAGCAGCCTTAGCGGGAGTAAGAATGAGCAGTACTTC.

The chain employs TRBV7-2 and TRBJ2-5; 7 bases are a match to TRBD2. Germline V gene sequence: CDR1 SGHTA, CDR2 FQGNSA. This CDR3 has 16 amino acids. V lost 0 bases to trimming and J lost 7 bases; unmatched junction nucleotides: 11. The CDR3 here is CASSLARGGGSGTQYF. The CDR3 DNA follows: TGTGCCAGCAGCTTAGCGCGAGGCGGGGGTAGTGGGACCCAGTACTTC.

Concerning this clonotype itself: The final CDR3 position lacks the conserved phenylalanine or tryptophan, pointing to a likely read error. The chain carries TRBV7-2 and TRBJ2-1; D uncertain. Germline V gene sequence: CDR1 SGHTA, CDR2 FQGNSA. Trimming took off 3 bases at V and 4 bases at J, with 7 bases between the two ends. The CDR3 runs 13 residues. This CDR3 is CASSLRLYNEQFL. CDR3 DNA sequence: TGTGCCAGCAGCTTGAGACTGTACAATGAGCAGTTCTTA.

This chain uses TRBV7-3 with TRBJ2-3; possible D gene TRBD2, 5 bases. The CDR3 runs to 16 residues. Looked up from germline, CDR1 is SGHTA and CDR2 is FQGTGA. V dropped 1 base and J dropped 0 bases, with 11 bases sitting between them. DNA of the CDR3: TGTGCCAGCAGCTTAAGAGTTGGGAGTAGCACAGATACGCAGTATTTT. As protein: CASSLRVGSSTDTQYF.

This clonotype was observed a handful of times. V is TRBV29-1 and J is TRBJ1-1, with a possible D match to TRBD1 (5 bases). Germline-derived CDR1 and CDR2 are SQVTM and ANQGSEA. Trimming removed 2 bases from V and 0 bases from J, with 7 bases in between. The CDR3 length is 13 residues. The CDR3 sequence: CSVERGMNTEAFF. CDR3 sequence (DNA): TGCAGCGTTGAAAGGGGAATGAACACTGAAGCTTTCTTT.

This clonotype has just one count. The J gene is TRBJ2-7, the V gene TRBV6-5; D is uncertain. Germline values: CDR1 MNHEY, CDR2 SVGAGI. Trimming took 5 bases from V and 4 from J, leaving 21 bases between them. CDR3 length equals 16 residues. The CDR3 protein is CASSRRFQRVIYEQYF. For the CDR3, the DNA is TGTGCCAGCAGTCGACGGTTCCAAAGGGTGATTTACGAGCAGTACTTC.

The chain has TRBV28 and TRBJ2-3; D is possibly TRBD1 (6 bases). The V gene's germline CDR1 is MDHEN and CDR2 SYDVKM. V was clipped by 1 base and J by 5 bases, with 13 bases between them. This CDR3 spans 15 amino acids. CDR3 amino acids: CASSLFRSQGDTQYF. Written as DNA, the CDR3 is TGTGCCAGCAGTTTATTTCGATCACAGGGAGATACGCAGTATTTT. The whole variable domain, filled in from reference TRBV28 and TRBJ2-3, reads DVKVTQSSRYLVKRTGEKVFLECVQDMDHENMFWYRQDPGLGLRLIYFSYDVKMKEKGDIPEGYSVSREKKERFSLILESASTNQTSMYLCASSLFRSQGDTQYFGPGTRLTVL.

The chain couples TRBV20-1 to TRBJ2-3; no clear D. The CDR3 has 15 amino acids. V was shortened by 4 bases and J by 4 bases, with 18 bases between the two germline ends. CDR1 and CDR2 from the germline V gene are DFQATT and SNEGSKA (reference sequence). CDR3 bases: TGCAGTGCTACCCCCCCAAGACCCACAGCAGATACGCAGTATTTT. Protein: CSATPPRPTADTQYF.

Concerning this clonotype: One base away lies a much larger clone, so this may be a sequencing read error. J is TRBJ2-3 and V is TRBV12-5, with 7 bases that match TRBD2. V gave up 5 bases and J gave up 5 bases; unmatched junction bases: 4. The germline CDR1 and CDR2 sequences are LGHNT and FRNRAP. The CDR3 extends over 13 amino acids. CDR3 DNA: TGTGCTAGTGGTGTTGGGGGGGGAGATACGCAGTATTTT. As protein: CASGVGGGDTQYF.

Notes on this clonotype: This may come from a read error, since a much larger clone is one base off. The chain is built from TRBV27 and TRBJ2-7; D is perhaps TRBD1 or TRBD2 (5 bases each). Germline V gene data show CDR1 as MNHEY and CDR2 as SMNVEV (reference sequence). CDR3 length: 16 amino acids. The DNA of the CDR3 is TGTGAACGGGACCGACTTGGCCCGACTACATCCTACGAGCAGTACTTC. This codes for CERDRLGPTTSYEQYF.

This clonotype was observed at least ten times. This chain uses TRBV27 with TRBJ2-3; tentatively, D is TRBD2 (7 bases). V lost 10 bases and J 3 bases, leaving 17 bases between the germline ends. The germline V gene has CDR1 MNHEY and CDR2 SMNVEV (reference sequence). The CDR3 totals 14 residues. CDR3 sequence reads: CATIKGGVTDTQYF. CDR3 bases: TGTGCCACCATAAAGGGGGGGGTTACAGATACGCAGTATTTT.

This clonotype was found many times. V and J are TRBV20-1 and TRBJ2-7; TRBD2 might be the D (5 bases). The V gene's germline CDR1 is DFQATT and CDR2 SNEGSKA (reference sequence). The CDR3 extends over 15 amino acids. V was shortened by 0 bases and J by 0 bases, with 12 bases between the two germline ends. Here the CDR3 reads CSARDSDRSSYEQYF. For the CDR3, the DNA is TGCAGTGCTAGAGATAGCGATCGGAGCTCCTACGAGCAGTACTTC.

In regard to this clonotype: A single base separates this from a much larger clone, so it may be a read error. V is TRBV24-1 and J is TRBJ2-1, with 8 bases lining up with TRBD2. Germline V gene data show CDR1 as KGHDR and CDR2 as SFDVKD. The CDR3 extends over 16 amino acids. CDR3 sequence: CATSDPSGPSYNERFF. CDR3 bases: TGTGCCACCAGTGACCCTAGCGGGCCTTCCTACAATGAGCGGTTCTTC.

This clonotype was counted a few times. Here the CDR3 reads CASSSLTTSMNTEAFF. CDR3 nucleotide sequence: TGCGCCAGCAGCTCCCTAACGACAAGCATGAACACTGAAGCTTTCTTT. This chain joins TRBV5-1 and TRBJ1-1; D ambiguous. V lost 3 bases and J 0 bases, leaving 15 bases between the germline ends. This CDR3 is built from 16 residues. Germline V gene sequence: CDR1 SGHRS, CDR2 YFSETQ.

This clonotype was detected many times. The genes are TRBV7-9 and TRBJ1-5, with no clear D. Trimming shortened V by 1 base and J by 3 bases, and 4 bases separated the two germline ends. Germline V gene lookup returns CDR1 SEHNR and CDR2 FQNEAQ (reference sequence). The CDR3 covers 13 residues. The chain's CDR3 is CASSLGPNQPQHF. The DNA of the CDR3 is TGTGCCAGCAGCTTAGGCCCCAATCAGCCCCAGCATTTT. Combining the CDR3 with reference TRBV7-9 and TRBJ1-5 gives the whole variable domain DTGVSQNPRHKITKRGQNVTFRCDPISEHNRLYWYRQTLGQGPEFLTYFQNEAQLEKSRLLSDRFSAERPKGSFSTLEIQRTEQGDSAMYLCASSLGPNQPQHFGDGTRLSIL.

The V call is TRBV12-3 or TRBV12-4, the J call TRBJ1-5; possible D gene TRBD1, 5 bases. The CDR3 covers 15 residues. V was cut by 3 bases and J by 4 bases, with 13 bases left in between. CDR3: CASSLNGTLNQPQHF. Here the CDR3 DNA reads TGTGCCAGCAGTTTGAATGGGACCTTAAATCAGCCCCAGCATTTT.

This clonotype was seen ten or more times. CDR3 residues: CSASRGYYQETQYF. The CDR3 DNA follows: TGCAGTGCTAGTAGAGGGTACTACCAAGAGACCCAGTACTTC. The chain couples TRBV20-1 to TRBJ2-5; D is possibly TRBD2 (5 bases). V was cut by 3 bases and J by 0 bases, with 11 bases left in between. The CDR3 runs 14 residues. The germline CDR1 and CDR2 sequences are DFQATT and SNEGSKA (reference sequence).

This rearrangement joins TRBV2 to TRBJ2-1; D unresolved. Per the germline V gene, CDR1 is SNHLY and CDR2 is FYNNEI. V dropped 7 bases and J dropped 4 bases, with 14 bases sitting between them. This CDR3 is 14 amino acids long. The CDR3 loop reads CASNRDVVYNEQFF. The CDR3 DNA reads TGTGCCAGCAATAGGGATGTCGTTTACAATGAGCAGTTCTTC.

The CDR3 coding sequence is TGTGCCAGCAGCACCGGGACAGTTAATGAGCAGTTCTTC. Its protein product is CASSTGTVNEQFF. The chain recombines TRBV12-3 or TRBV12-4 with TRBJ2-1; 7 positions agree with TRBD1. This CDR3 spans 13 amino acids. J gave up 7 bases and V 6 bases, and 6 bases lay outside the gene matches.

This clonotype came up a few times. The chain links TRBV6-1 to TRBJ2-1; 8 nucleotides line up with TRBD1. Germline V gives CDR1 MNHNS, CDR2 SASEGT. The CDR3 has 19 amino acids. Trimming at V came to 7 bases and at J to 0 bases, leaving 17 bases not matched to a gene. CDR3 residues: CASIPFAQGAASSYNEQFF. The CDR3 coding sequence is TGTGCCAGCATCCCCTTCGCTCAGGGGGCGGCTTCCTCCTACAATGAGCAGTTCTTC.

This clonotype was counted only a few times. The V gene is TRBV20-1, the J gene TRBJ2-2; the match to TRBD2 covers 8 bases. CDR1 DFQATT and CDR2 SNEGSKA come from the germline V gene (reference sequence). The CDR3 covers 15 residues. V shed 0 bases, J shed 5 bases, and the junction held 5 bases outside the gene matches. For the CDR3, the DNA is TGCAGTGCTAGAGAAAGCGGGAGAAGAACCGGGGAGCTGTTTTTT. Its translation is CSARESGRRTGELFF.

This clonotype was detected ten times or more. This sequence joins TRBV29-1 and TRBJ2-1; TRBD2 might be the D (6 bases). The CDR3 extends over 11 amino acids. The germline V gene has CDR1 SQVTM and CDR2 ANQGSEA. DNA for the CDR3: TGCTGCGGGGCAGCAGGGTATGAGCAGTTCTTC. The encoded protein is CCGAAGYEQFF.

This clonotype was found many times. This rearrangement joins TRBV9 to TRBJ2-1; TRBD2 matches 8 bases. This CDR3 spans 17 amino acids. V dropped 3 bases and J dropped 0; count of bases not matched to a gene: 8. Looked up from germline, CDR1 is SGDLS and CDR2 is YYNGEE. The chain's CDR3 is CASSARGSGSSYNEQFF. CDR3 nucleotides: TGTGCCAGCAGCGCTCGGGGGAGCGGGAGCTCCTACAATGAGCAGTTCTTC. Complete variable domain (other parts from reference TRBV9 and TRBJ2-1): DSGVTQTPKHLITATGQRVTLRCSPRSGDLSVYWYQQSLDQGLQFLIQYYNGEERAKGNILERFSAQQFPDLHSELNLSSLELGDSALYFCASSARGSGSSYNEQFFGPGTRLTVL.